These 23 T cell receptor beta chains were all obtained from the same sample, sequenced in a study of blood T cell repertoires in COVID-19. Method: immunoSEQ multiplex PCR; TCRdb's copy keeps in-frame clones and lacks some. The sample holds about 250,000 clones, 80% to 90% seen once. Sample: PBMCs or T cells enriched from blood (not recorded which). These TCRs come from a man in his forties who had recovered from COVID-19.

J is TRBJ2-7 and V is TRBV30; TRBD2 matches 7 bases. The CDR3 consists of 15 residues. Germline V lookup: CDR1 GTSNPN, CDR2 SVGIG (reference sequence). V lost 3 bases to trimming and J lost 0 bases; unmatched junction nucleotides: 8. CDR3 region: CAWRGLADSSYEQYF. DNA for the CDR3: TGTGCCTGGAGGGGTCTAGCGGATAGCTCCTACGAGCAGTACTTC.

This chain connects TRBV6-5 to TRBJ2-7; 9 bases map to TRBD2. V was clipped by 4 bases and J by 5 bases; unmatched bases: 6. Germline V lookup: CDR1 MNHEY, CDR2 SVGAGI. The CDR3 sequence is 14 residues long. CDR3 bases: TGTGCCAGCAGTTCCTCCGGGACTAGCCACGAGCAGTACTTC. This encodes CASSSSGTSHEQYF.

The chain is built from TRBV5-4 and TRBJ2-1; 9 bases are a match to TRBD2. Germline V gives CDR1 SGHNT, CDR2 YYREEE (reference sequence). This CDR3 has 17 residues. The V and J ends lost 0 bases and 4 bases, in that order; junction bases with no gene match: 8. The CDR3 region is CASSLERGLATYNEQFF. The CDR3 DNA sequence: TGTGCCAGCAGCTTGGAGAGGGGACTAGCTACTTACAATGAGCAGTTCTTC.

The chain is built from TRBV5-1 and TRBJ2-7, with D perhaps matching TRBD2 (5 bases). Per the germline V gene, CDR1 is SGHRS and CDR2 is YFSETQ. CDR3 length equals 13 residues. Trimming removed 3 bases from V and 0 bases from J, with 7 bases in between. As DNA, the CDR3 is TGCGCCAGCAGCTCTCGGGGCTCCTACGAGCAGTACTTC. Amino acids: CASSSRGSYEQYF.

The chain links TRBV19 to TRBJ2-3, with 7 nucleotides matching TRBD1. The CDR3 totals 17 residues. V dropped 3 bases and J dropped 3; count of bases not matched to a gene: 12. Germline-derived CDR1 and CDR2 are LNHDA and SQIVND (reference sequence). DNA for the CDR3: TGTGCCAGTAGTATTAAAAGACAGGGCTTCGGTACAGATACGCAGTATTTT. It codes for CASSIKRQGFGTDTQYF.

In this sample, this clone turned up once. The CDR3 region is CSASPLAGTYEQYF. CDR3 in DNA: TGCAGTGCTAGTCCGCTAGCGGGGACCTACGAGCAGTACTTC. This chain joins TRBV20-1 and TRBJ2-7; 9 bases agree with TRBD2. Losses at the gene ends were 3 bases for V and 2 bases for J; bases not matched to a gene: 5. Germline V gives CDR1 DFQATT, CDR2 SNEGSKA (reference sequence). The CDR3 consists of 14 residues.

The chain employs TRBV7-9 and TRBJ2-3; the D gene is possibly TRBD1 (7 bases). Germline lookup yields CDR1 SEHNR and CDR2 FQNEAQ (reference sequence). V was pared by 4 bases and J by 5 bases, with 13 bases between. The CDR3 length is 14 residues. The CDR3 protein is CASSSGGSRDTQYF. The CDR3 DNA reads TGTGCCAGCAGCTCAGGGGGGTCGAGAGATACGCAGTATTTT.

The chain carries TRBV27 and TRBJ1-5, with D possibly TRBD1 on 5 matching bases. The CDR3 contains 13 residues. Trimming left V 0 bases short and J 11 bases short, with 11 bases between. CDR1 and CDR2 from the germline V gene are MNHEY and SMNVEV (reference sequence). CDR3 sequence reads: CASSLSGLGAQHF. CDR3 DNA: TGTGCCAGCAGTTTATCGGGGCTAGGGGCCCAGCATTTT.

The table lists this clone with a few counts. This sequence joins TRBV30 and TRBJ1-1; maybe TRBD1 (5 bases). Trimming left V 4 bases short and J 1 base short, with 10 bases between. The germline gives CDR1 GTSNPN, CDR2 SVGIG (reference sequence). CDR3 size: 13 residues. Written as DNA, the CDR3 is TGTGCCTGGAAGTGGCAGGGGAACACTGAAGCTTTCTTT. It yields the protein CAWKWQGNTEAFF.

The rearrangement joins TRBV28 to TRBJ1-5; D perhaps matches TRBD1 (6 bases). Germline-derived CDR1 and CDR2 are MDHEN and SYDVKM. V was clipped by 7 bases and J by 0 bases, with 19 bases between them. This CDR3 is built from 17 residues. The CDR3 DNA is TGTGCCAGCACCCAGACAGGTACCCTATATAGCAATCAGCCCCAGCATTTT. Its translation is CASTQTGTLYSNQPQHF.

This clone was recorded many times. The genes are TRBV24-1 and TRBJ2-1; tentative D call: TRBD2 (5 bases). V was cut by 0 bases and J by 12 bases, with 8 bases left in between. CDR3 length: 12 residues. The germline CDR1 and CDR2 sequences are KGHDR and SFDVKD. The CDR3 DNA reads as TGTGCCACCAGTGATTTGCGGGGAATGCAGTTCTTC. Translating gives CATSDLRGMQFF.

This chain uses TRBV20-1 with TRBJ2-7; maybe TRBD2 (5 bases). CDR1 is DFQATT and CDR2 is SNEGSKA in the germline V gene (reference sequence). The CDR3 runs 11 residues. The germline V and J ends were trimmed by 6 bases and 6 bases, with 12 bases remaining between them. CDR3 nucleotide sequence: TGCAGTGCAGCGAGGGTGGGCGAGCAGTACTTC. Amino acid sequence: CSAARVGEQYF.

The chain uses TRBV9 and TRBJ2-7; the match to TRBD2 covers 12 bases. The ends lost 4 bases at V and 4 bases at J; junction bases unmatched: 6. Germline V gives CDR1 SGDLS, CDR2 YYNGEE. The CDR3 is made up of 15 amino acids. The CDR3 DNA reads TGTGCCAGCAGCTCCAGGACTAGCGGGGTATACGAGCAGTACTTC. It is translated as CASSSRTSGVYEQYF.

J is TRBJ1-4 and V is TRBV10-3; D call uncertain. This CDR3 region has 12 residues. Germline V gene sequence: CDR1 ENHRY, CDR2 SYGVKD. V lost 4 bases and J 6 bases, leaving 6 bases between the germline ends. The CDR3 here is CAISGEDEKLFF. The CDR3 nucleotides are TGTGCCATCAGTGGGGAGGATGAAAAACTGTTTTTT.

The V call is TRBV6-5, the J call TRBJ1-2; possible D gene TRBD1, 6 bases. V was trimmed by 8 bases and J by 6 bases, leaving 19 bases between them. The CDR3 is made up of 14 amino acids. The germline V gene has CDR1 MNHEY and CDR2 SVGAGI. The CDR3 DNA sequence: TGTGCCAGCTGCCCAGCTGTGGACAGAAATGGCTACACCTTC. Translation: CASCPAVDRNGYTF.

This chain connects TRBV7-6 to TRBJ2-7; 8 nucleotides match TRBD2. CDR1 SGHVS and CDR2 FNYEAQ come from the germline V gene. The CDR3 totals 16 residues. Trimming removed 1 base from V and 5 bases from J; junction bases left unmatched: 10. The CDR3 protein is CASSLGPSGSNDEQYF. CDR3 nucleotide sequence: TGTGCCAGCAGCTTAGGTCCCAGCGGGAGTAACGACGAGCAGTACTTC.

The rearrangement links TRBV7-2 to TRBJ2-5; the match to TRBD1 covers 7 bases. This CDR3 contains 14 residues. Germline-derived CDR1 and CDR2 are SGHTA and FQGNSA. Trimming cost V 3 bases and J 5 bases; bases outside gene matches: 6. CDR3 DNA: TGTGCCAGCAGCTTTCACCACAGGGGTGAGACCCAGTACTTC. Amino acid sequence: CASSFHHRGETQYF.

This chain uses TRBV7-2 with TRBJ2-7; maybe TRBD2 (6 bases). Germline V gene data show CDR1 as SGHTA and CDR2 as FQGNSA. Between the trimmed V and J ends, which lost 3 bases and 7 bases, there was a span of 19 bases. CDR3 size: 15 residues. CDR3 sequence: CASSFWGTPGDEQYF. The CDR3 DNA reads TGTGCCAGCAGCTTCTGGGGGACTCCCGGGGATGAGCAGTACTTC. The entire variable domain, with the rest obtained from reference TRBV7-2 and TRBJ2-7, is as follows: GAGVSQSPSNKVTEKGKDVELRCDPISGHTALYWYRQSLGQGLEFLIYFQGNSAPDKSGLPSDRFSAERTGGSVSTLTIQRTQQEDSAVYLCASSFWGTPGDEQYFGPGTRLTVT.

This rearrangement joins TRBV27 to TRBJ2-1; weak D call: TRBD1 (6 bases). Germline-derived CDR1 and CDR2 are MNHEY and SMNVEV (reference sequence). V was pared by 7 bases and J by 10 bases, with 38 bases between. This CDR3 contains 20 residues. Here the CDR3 reads CASIYLGELKAVQGKREQFF. The CDR3 coding sequence is TGTGCCAGCATCTACCTCGGTGAGTTAAAAGCGGTTCAGGGGAAACGGGAGCAGTTCTTC.

This chain uses TRBV4-3 with TRBJ2-5; 9 bases map to TRBD1. V trimming: 0 bases; J trimming: 0 bases; junction bases outside the gene matches: 11. The CDR3 extends over 19 amino acids. Germline assignment: CDR1 LGHNA and CDR2 YSLEER. CDR3 DNA: TGCGCCAGCAGCCAAGAGCTCCCGGGGGGACAGGGCAACCAAGAGACCCAGTACTTC. Protein: CASSQELPGGQGNQETQYF.

The chain is built from TRBV28 and TRBJ1-4, with D perhaps matching TRBD1 (6 bases). The CDR3 is 15 amino acids. V was pared by 1 base and J by 5 bases, with 11 bases between. The germline V gene has CDR1 MDHEN and CDR2 SYDVKM. The CDR3 bases are TGTGCCAGCAGTTTATTAGCAGGGGCGAATGAAAAACTGTTTTTT. Translated: CASSLLAGANEKLFF. The full variable domain, rest sourced from reference TRBV28 and TRBJ1-4, is DVKVTQSSRYLVKRTGEKVFLECVQDMDHENMFWYRQDPGLGLRLIYFSYDVKMKEKGDIPEGYSVSREKKERFSLILESASTNQTSMYLCASSLLAGANEKLFFGSGTQLSVL.

The rearrangement links TRBV5-1 to TRBJ2-6, with a weak D call TRBD1 (6 bases). Germline CDR1 is SGHRS and CDR2 is YFSETQ. CDR3 length: 20 residues. V lost 1 base, J lost 0 bases, and 20 bases lay in between. The CDR3 region has the DNA TGCGCCAGCAGCTTGAAGGGGGAAAGGGTCTTCCACTCTGGGGCCAACGTCCTGACTTTC. The encoded protein is CASSLKGERVFHSGANVLTF.

In this sample, this clone turned up a few times. The chain joins TRBV5-8 to TRBJ2-1, with D tentatively TRBD1 (6 bases). CDR3 length: 16 residues. The germline CDR1 and CDR2 sequences are SGHTS and YDEGEE. V was pared by 2 bases and J by 0 bases, with 12 bases between. CDR3 in amino acids: CASSFPGQSSYNEQFF. The CDR3 DNA sequence: TGTGCCAGCAGCTTCCCGGGACAAAGCTCCTACAATGAGCAGTTCTTC.